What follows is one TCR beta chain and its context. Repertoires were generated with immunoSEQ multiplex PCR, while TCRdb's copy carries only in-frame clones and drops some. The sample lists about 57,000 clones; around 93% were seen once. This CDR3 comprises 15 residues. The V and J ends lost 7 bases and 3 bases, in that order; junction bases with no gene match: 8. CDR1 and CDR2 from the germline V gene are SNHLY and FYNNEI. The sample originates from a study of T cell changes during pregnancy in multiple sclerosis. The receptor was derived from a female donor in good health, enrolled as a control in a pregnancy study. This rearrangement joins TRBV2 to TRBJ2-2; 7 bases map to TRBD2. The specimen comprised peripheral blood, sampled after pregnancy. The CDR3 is CASTPGGRDTGELFF. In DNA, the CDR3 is TGTGCCAGCACCCCCGGGGGGAGGGACACCGGGGAGCTGTTTTTT.